Listed below are T cell receptor beta chains from one sample, sequenced in a study of early T cells in non-severe SARS-CoV-2 infection. TCRdb independently ran MiXCR on the 5' RACE reads; one entry per CDR3 protein. Among 25,000 to 35,000 distinct CDR3 sequences listed, roughly 6.6% were seen once. Sequenced input: whole blood. The receptors shown here come from an adult who was a healthcare worker with PCR-confirmed SARS-CoV-2 infection or an uninfected control (not recorded which). Both conserved end residues are part of each CDR3. The order of the fields is V gene, J gene, clone size, D gene, CDR3 protein, CDR3 DNA. D genes are given only for firm matches. Clone size is given for some rows only: seen once, a few or many times, or a class if the clone is expanded.

>TRBV6-5|TRBJ2-1|few|TRBD1
CASSYSGQSYNEQFF
TGTGCCAGCAGTTACTCGGGACAGTCCTACAATGAGCAGTTCTTC
>TRBV5-1|TRBJ2-6|few|NA
CASSLLTEEVSGANVLTF
TGCGCCAGCAGCCTCCTGACGGAGGAGGTCTCTGGGGCCAACGTCCTGACTTTC
>TRBV7-8|TRBJ1-1|few|TRBD1
CASSWDRLNTEAFF
TGTGCCAGCAGCTGGGACAGATTGAACACTGAAGCTTTCTTT
>TRBV7-9|TRBJ2-7|few|NA
CASSLERTTFYEQYF
TGTGCCAGCAGCTTAGAACGGACTACTTTCTACGAGCAGTACTTC
>TRBV7-2|TRBJ2-6|medium-sized|TRBD2
CASRGVAGVGANVLTF
TGTGCCAGCAGGGGAGTAGCGGGAGTTGGGGCCAACGTCCTGACTTTC
>TRBV28|TRBJ1-6|many|TRBD1
CASSQGTGINSPLHF
TGTGCCAGCAGTCAAGGGACAGGGATAAATTCACCCCTCCACTTT
>TRBV9|TRBJ1-1|many|NA
CASSGGQPGDTEAFF
TGTGCCAGCAGTGGCGGTCAACCCGGAGACACTGAAGCTTTCTTT
>TRBV6-1|TRBJ1-3|many|NA
CASSEKTGSGNTIYF
TGTGCCAGCAGTGAGAAGACGGGTTCTGGAAACACCATATATTTT
>TRBV10-3|TRBJ2-1|many|NA
CAISDGGRDEQFF
TGTGCCATCAGTGATGGGGGGCGGGATGAGCAGTTCTTC
>TRBV20-1|TRBJ2-1|many|TRBD2
CSAPSGLAGGEQFF
TGCAGTGCCCCATCGGGACTAGCGGGAGGTGAGCAGTTCTTC
>TRBV6-6|TRBJ1-3|many|TRBD1
CASSYSYRGSSGNTIYF
TGTGCCAGCAGTTACTCGTACAGGGGGAGCTCTGGAAACACCATATATTTT
>TRBV9|TRBJ1-1|NA|TRBD1
CASSAEGAEGTEAFF
TGTGCCAGCAGCGCCGAGGGGGCGGAAGGCACTGAAGCTTTCTTT
>TRBV20-1|TRBJ1-2|NA|NA
CSAIKAGQDGYTF
TGCAGTGCTATTAAAGCAGGGCAGGATGGCTACACCTTC
>TRBV4-2|TRBJ2-1|many|TRBD2
CASSQASGHDEQFF
TGTGCCAGCAGCCAAGCTAGCGGGCACGATGAGCAGTTCTTC
>TRBV27|TRBJ2-7|many|NA
CASSLGRTSLYEQYF
TGTGCCAGCAGTTTAGGCAGAACTAGCTTGTACGAGCAGTACTTC
>TRBV5-1|TRBJ1-1|NA|NA
CATSTGAGNTEAFF
TGCGCCACTTCGACCGGGGCGGGGAACACTGAAGCTTTCTTT
>TRBV28|TRBJ2-4|many|NA
CASSFGGEGIQYF
TGTGCCAGCAGTTTCGGCGGTGAAGGCATTCAGTACTTC
>TRBV28|TRBJ2-5|many|NA
CASSLDPPGQETQYF
TGTGCCAGCAGTTTAGATCCCCCAGGGCAGGAGACCCAGTACTTC
>TRBV20-1|TRBJ1-2|medium-sized|TRBD1
CSATGTALDGYTF
TGCAGTGCTACAGGGACAGCCCTTGATGGCTACACCTTC
>TRBV18|TRBJ1-2|many|NA
CASSPGANYGYTF
TGTGCCAGCTCACCAGGGGCTAACTATGGCTACACCTTC
>TRBV12-3/TRBV12-4|TRBJ1-2|few|TRBD1
CASSLPPLTGNGYTF
TGTGCCAGCAGTTTGCCCCCCTTGACAGGGAACGGCTACACCTTC
>TRBV20-1|TRBJ2-5|many|TRBD1
CSARGQGRETQYF
TGCAGTGCTAGAGGACAGGGACGAGAGACCCAGTACTTC
>TRBV4-3|TRBJ1-5|many|NA
CASSQVVGVKPQHF
TGCGCCAGCAGCCAAGTGGTCGGAGTGAAGCCCCAGCATTTT
>TRBV6-5|TRBJ2-7|many|NA
CASSYGRAYEQYF
TGTGCCAGCAGTTACGGGCGTGCCTACGAGCAGTACTTC
>TRBV9|TRBJ1-1|few|NA
CASSVAGPRGQAFF
TGTGCCAGCAGCGTTGCCGGGCCCAGGGGCCAAGCTTTCTTT
>TRBV19|TRBJ1-4|NA|NA
CASSMWDGPNEKLFF
TGTGCCAGTAGTATGTGGGACGGACCTAATGAAAAACTGTTTTTT
>TRBV7-9|TRBJ1-6|many|TRBD1
CASSSEWTGPGSPLHF
TGTGCCAGCAGCTCTGAGTGGACAGGGCCGGGATCACCCCTCCACTTT
>TRBV27|TRBJ1-2|many|TRBD1
CASSPLDRRLIYGYTF
TGTGCCAGCAGTCCCTTGGACAGGCGCCTGATCTATGGCTACACCTTC
>TRBV28|TRBJ1-5|many|NA
CASSLMGAAGNQPQHF
TGTGCCAGCAGTTTAATGGGAGCGGCGGGCAATCAGCCCCAGCATTTT
>TRBV6-2/TRBV6-3|TRBJ2-7|many|TRBD1
CASTLTPLGQGKYEQYF
TGTGCCAGCACCCTCACACCCCTTGGACAGGGGAAGTACGAGCAGTACTTC
>TRBV4-2|TRBJ2-7|many|NA
CASSQDTQGLDEQYF
TGTGCCAGCAGCCAAGATACCCAGGGTCTCGACGAGCAGTACTTC
>TRBV29-1|TRBJ1-2|many|NA
CIVALKGAAYGYTF
TGCATCGTTGCCCTGAAGGGAGCGGCCTATGGCTACACCTTC
>TRBV4-1|TRBJ2-7|few|TRBD2
CASSPSGTSVYEQYF
TGCGCCAGCAGCCCCTCCGGGACTAGCGTATACGAGCAGTACTTC
>TRBV28|TRBJ2-1|many|NA
CASSLPDLTVNNEQFF
TGTGCCAGCAGTCTGCCCGACTTGACGGTGAACAATGAGCAGTTCTTC
>TRBV20-1|TRBJ2-1|few|TRBD2
CSARSSGVTYNEQFF
TGCAGTGCTAGATCTAGCGGGGTGACCTACAATGAGCAGTTCTTC
>TRBV28|TRBJ2-1|many|NA
CASSRVGGGGYNEQFF
TGTGCCAGCAGTCGAGTTGGGGGCGGTGGTTACAATGAGCAGTTCTTC
>TRBV20-1|TRBJ2-1|many|TRBD2
CSALEAGEFEGQFF
TGCAGTGCCCTTGAAGCGGGAGAGTTTGAGGGGCAGTTCTTC
>TRBV18|TRBJ2-1|many|TRBD2
CASSPPASGSKDEQFF
TGTGCCAGCTCACCACCGGCTAGCGGGAGTAAGGATGAGCAGTTCTTC
>TRBV19|TRBJ2-2|NA|NA
CASSPMELQGTGELFF
TGTGCCAGTAGTCCAATGGAGTTGCAGGGAACCGGGGAGCTGTTTTTT
>TRBV12-3/TRBV12-4|TRBJ2-7|many|NA
CASGRTEVYEQYF
TGTGCCAGCGGCAGGACAGAGGTCTACGAGCAGTACTTC
>TRBV28|TRBJ2-7|many|NA
CASRAGGSAYEQYF
TGTGCCAGCAGGGCCGGCGGCAGCGCCTACGAGCAGTACTTC
>TRBV7-6|TRBJ2-1|NA|NA
CASSGGPAYYNEQFF
TGTGCCAGCAGCGGGGGCCCCGCGTACTACAATGAGCAGTTCTTC
>TRBV28|TRBJ1-2|NA|NA
CASKAVYGYTF
TGTGCCAGCAAGGCGGTCTATGGCTACACCTTC
>TRBV28|TRBJ2-7|many|NA
CASSLISDSSYEQYF
TGTGCCAGCAGTTTAATTTCGGACAGCTCCTACGAGCAGTACTTC
>TRBV28|TRBJ1-2|medium-sized|NA
CASTPWTSGNYGYTF
TGTGCCAGCACCCCCTGGACATCCGGGAACTATGGCTACACCTTC
>TRBV28|TRBJ2-7|NA|TRBD1
CASTYSGQGLGEQYF
TGTGCCAGCACTTACTCGGGACAGGGTCTAGGGGAGCAGTACTTC
>TRBV4-2|TRBJ2-1|few|NA
CASSRERTVGNEQFF
TGTGCCAGCAGCAGAGAGCGGACAGTTGGGAATGAGCAGTTCTTC
>TRBV29-1|TRBJ2-3|many|TRBD1
CSVGQGNSGDTQYF
TGCAGCGTTGGACAGGGCAATTCGGGAGATACGCAGTATTTT
>TRBV11-2|TRBJ2-3|many|NA
CASSASVLEVRDTQYF
TGTGCCAGCAGCGCCTCTGTGCTGGAGGTGAGAGATACGCAGTATTTT
>TRBV7-2|TRBJ2-1|many|TRBD2
CASRTGSQSGRVDEQFF
TGTGCCAGCAGGACAGGAAGTCAAAGCGGGAGAGTAGATGAGCAGTTCTTC
>TRBV6-2/TRBV6-3|TRBJ1-2|many|TRBD1
CASSYVGQRYTF
TGTGCCAGCAGTTACGTGGGACAGCGCTACACCTTC
>TRBV20-1|TRBJ2-6|NA|NA
CSASPGANVLTF
TGCAGTGCTTCCCCTGGGGCCAACGTCCTGACTTTC
>TRBV11-2|TRBJ2-7|few|NA
CASSLRSSYHEQYF
TGTGCCAGCAGCTTAAGGTCTAGTTATCACGAGCAGTACTTC
>TRBV10-2|TRBJ2-3|many|NA
CASRADGTMLDTQYF
TGCGCCAGCAGAGCAGACGGAACCATGCTGGATACGCAGTATTTT
>TRBV18|TRBJ2-7|many|TRBD1
CASSLGQGIGEQYF
TGTGCCAGCTCGCTGGGACAGGGAATAGGCGAGCAGTACTTC
>TRBV5-6|TRBJ1-1|many|NA
CASSLERIRLNTEAFF
TGTGCCAGCAGCTTGGAACGGATCAGGCTGAACACTGAAGCTTTCTTT
>TRBV29-1|TRBJ2-3|many|NA
CSVTGAEDTQYF
TGCAGCGTTACGGGGGCGGAGGATACGCAGTATTTT